This TCR beta chain was identified during a study of T cells in Graves' hyperthyroidism and ophthalmopathy. TCR beta CDR3 sequences were amplified from RNA transcripts. With the HTBI primer set, the TCR CDR3 went through a first round of RT-PCR. TCRdb redid the calling of the multiplex PCR reads with MiXCR, one entry per CDR3 protein. Of roughly 660,000 distinct CDR3 sequences in the sample, around a sixth are singletons; the top ten hold around 15%. The CDR3 has 15 amino acids. V lost 2 bases to trimming and J lost 5 bases, with 15 bases between them. Germline values: CDR1 WSHSY, CDR2 SAAADI. This chain uses TRBV10-2 with TRBJ2-5, with D maybe TRBD2 (6 bases). The sequence came from a man between 45 and 60 years old with Graves' hyperthyroidism. Sequences were obtained from blood. CDR3 sequence: CASSEGGGTGETQYF. DNA for the CDR3: TGCGCCAGCAGTGAGGGAGGAGGGACCGGGGAGACCCAGTACTTC.